The TCR beta chain under discussion was sequenced for a study of cytomegalovirus exposure and HLA in healthy donors. Study-level results: In an earlier analysis, most TCR beta V segments were productive about 90% or about 30% of the time.

Turning to this clone: Its target is not known.

Researchers ran the PCR with 60 Vbeta and 13 Jbeta primers. Here immunoSEQ multiplex PCR was the method, and the copy in TCRdb shows in-frame clones only, minus some. The profile shows 90,000 to 140,000 clones, roughly 70% of them singletons. Germline V gene lookup returns CDR1 GTSNPN and CDR2 SVGIG (reference sequence). V shed 3 bases and J shed 13 bases, with 22 bases lying between them. The CDR3 covers 14 residues. This clonotype was sampled from a man between 35 and 55 years old in good health and CMV-seronegative. The V call is TRBV30, the J call TRBJ1-5; D remains ambiguous. The sample comprised PBMCs. The CDR3 here is CAWSGQNQRSGQHF. CDR3 coding DNA: TGTGCCTGGAGCGGGCAGAATCAGCGGTCGGGGCAGCATTTT.